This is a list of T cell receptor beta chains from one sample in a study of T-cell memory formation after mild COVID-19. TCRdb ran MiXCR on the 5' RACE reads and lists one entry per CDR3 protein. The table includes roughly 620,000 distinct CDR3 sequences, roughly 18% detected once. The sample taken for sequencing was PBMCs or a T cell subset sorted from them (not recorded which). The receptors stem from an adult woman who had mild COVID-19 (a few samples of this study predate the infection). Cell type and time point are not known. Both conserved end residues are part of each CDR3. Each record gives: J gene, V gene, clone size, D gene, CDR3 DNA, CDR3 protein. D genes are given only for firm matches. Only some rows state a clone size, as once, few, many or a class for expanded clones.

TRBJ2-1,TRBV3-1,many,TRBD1,TGTGCCAGCAGCCAACCGGGACAGAGGTCCTACAATGAGCAGTTCTTC,CASSQPGQRSYNEQFF
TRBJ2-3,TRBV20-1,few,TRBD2,TGCAGTGCTAGAGGTGGATTGATGGCGGGAGGGCCAAGGGATACGCAGTATTTT,CSARGGLMAGGPRDTQYF
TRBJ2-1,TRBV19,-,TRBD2,TGTGCCAGTAGTGTACTAGCGGGTAGCTCCTACAATGAGCAGTTCTTC,CASSVLAGSSYNEQFF
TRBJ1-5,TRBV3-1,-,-,TGTGCCAGCAGCCAGTACAGGGCTCAGCCCCAGCATTTT,CASSQYRAQPQHF
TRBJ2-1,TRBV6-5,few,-,TGTGCCAGCAGTGGCCGGGACACGGGGGTCCGAAGGTTCTTC,CASSGRDTGVRRFF
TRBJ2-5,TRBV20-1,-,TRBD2,TGCAGTGCTGCTCCGGGACTAGCGGTGAGATACCAAGAGACCCAGTACTTC,CSAAPGLAVRYQETQYF
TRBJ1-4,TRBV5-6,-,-,TGTGCCAGCAGCTTCCCCGGGACACGGGAAAAACTGTTTTTT,CASSFPGTREKLFF
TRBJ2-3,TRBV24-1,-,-,TGTGCCACCAGTGATCCGACCAGGGGTGGTAGCACAGATACGCAGTATTTT,CATSDPTRGGSTDTQYF
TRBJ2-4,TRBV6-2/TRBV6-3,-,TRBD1,TGTGCCAGCAGCCACGGGACAGTGCTCGGAGGCATTCAGTACTTC,CASSHGTVLGGIQYF
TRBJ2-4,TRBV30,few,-,TGTGCCTGGAGTGTGGGATTAGCCAAAAACATTCAGTACTTC,CAWSVGLAKNIQYF
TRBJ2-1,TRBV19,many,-,TGTGCCAGTAGTATAGAGAAGTCCAGCTCCTACAATGAGCAGTTCTTC,CASSIEKSSSYNEQFF
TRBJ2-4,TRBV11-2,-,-,TGTGCCAGCAGCTACGAACCCGGCGGCAAAAACATTCAGTACTTC,CASSYEPGGKNIQYF
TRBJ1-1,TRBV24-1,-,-,TGTGCCACCAGTGACCGGAGGCAAAAGGCCGAAGCTTTCTTT,CATSDRRQKAEAFF
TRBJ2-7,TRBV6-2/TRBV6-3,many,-,TGTGCCAGCATACAACGACAGCCTCGGGACCACGAGCAGTACTTC,CASIQRQPRDHEQYF
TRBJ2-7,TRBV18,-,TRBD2,TGTGCCAGCTCACCACCGGGCCAGCGGGGCGAGCAGTACTTC,CASSPPGQRGEQYF
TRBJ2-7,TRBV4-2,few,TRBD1,TGTGCCAGCAGCCAGGAGGCCGGGACAGGGGGTACCTACGAGCAGTACTTC,CASSQEAGTGGTYEQYF
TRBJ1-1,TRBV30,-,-,TGTGCCTGGAGCAAGGGAGCTTCTCTGAACACTGAAGCTTTCTTT,CAWSKGASLNTEAFF
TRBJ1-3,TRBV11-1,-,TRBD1,TGTGCCAGCAGCGACGCTTATTACGGGACAGGAGGAAACACCATATATTTT,CASSDAYYGTGGNTIYF
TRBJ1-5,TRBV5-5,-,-,TGTGCCAGCAGCTTGGTGCCAACAGGGAGCAATCAGCCCCAGCATTTT,CASSLVPTGSNQPQHF
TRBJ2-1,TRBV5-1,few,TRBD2,TGCGCCAGCAGTCCCCCTAGCGGGGGCTCCTACAATGAGCAGTTCTTC,CASSPPSGGSYNEQFF
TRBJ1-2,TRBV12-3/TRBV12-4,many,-,TGTGCCAGCAGTCAGGGGAGAAACTATGGCTACACCTTC,CASSQGRNYGYTF
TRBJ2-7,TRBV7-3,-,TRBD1,TGTGCCAGCAGCTTACAGGGGGCAAAAGAGCAGTACTTC,CASSLQGAKEQYF
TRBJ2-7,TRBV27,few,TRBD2,TGTGCCAGCAGTTTACTGACTAGCGCCTACGAGCAGTACTTC,CASSLLTSAYEQYF
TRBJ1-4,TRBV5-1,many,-,TGCGCCAGCAGACTAAATGAAAAACTGTTTTTT,CASRLNEKLFF
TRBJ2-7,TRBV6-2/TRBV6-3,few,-,TGTGCCAGCAGTTATACAGGGCCCTACGAGCAGTACTTC,CASSYTGPYEQYF
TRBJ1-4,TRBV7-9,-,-,TGTGCCAGCAGTCTCCCAGGGCAGAATGAAAAACTGTTTTTT,CASSLPGQNEKLFF
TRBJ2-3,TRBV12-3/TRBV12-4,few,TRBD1,TGTGCCAGCACTATTTTCAGGGGGTGGGATACGCAGTATTTT,CASTIFRGWDTQYF
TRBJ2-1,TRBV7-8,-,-,TGTGCCAGCAGCAAAAGGTCGGGGGGCCCCTACAATGAGCAGTTCTTC,CASSKRSGGPYNEQFF
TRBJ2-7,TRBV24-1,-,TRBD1,TGTGCCACCAGTGATGACACCGCCCCCGGGACAGCTACCTACGAGCAGTACTTC,CATSDDTAPGTATYEQYF
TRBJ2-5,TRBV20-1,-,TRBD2,TGCAGTGCTAGTTTGGCTAGCGGGTACCAAGAGACCCAGTACTTC,CSASLASGYQETQYF
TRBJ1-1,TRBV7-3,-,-,TGTGCCAGCAGCCCTAAAGGTTGGCCCACTGAAGCTTTCTTT,CASSPKGWPTEAFF
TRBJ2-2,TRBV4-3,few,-,TGCGCCAGCAGCCAAGCTAGCGCCCGGGAGCTGTTTTTT,CASSQASARELFF
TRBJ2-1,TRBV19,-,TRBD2,TGTGCCAGTAGTATACTGACTAGCGAAGTCAATGAGCAGTTCTTC,CASSILTSEVNEQFF
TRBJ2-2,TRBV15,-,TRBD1,TGTGCCACCCGCTCGGGCAGGGGGTTCTCCGGGGAGCTGTTTTTT,CATRSGRGFSGELFF
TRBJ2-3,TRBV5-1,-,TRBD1,TGCGCCAGCAGCGCCGGGACAGGGGGGCCAGATACGCAGTATTTT,CASSAGTGGPDTQYF
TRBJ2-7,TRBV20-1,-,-,TGCAGTGCTAGTGGTTTACTAGGGAGGTACGAGCAGTACTTC,CSASGLLGRYEQYF
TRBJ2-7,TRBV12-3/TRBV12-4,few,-,TGTGCCAGCGCCGACAGGTCCTACGAGCAGTACTTC,CASADRSYEQYF
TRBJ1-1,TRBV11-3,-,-,TGTGCCAGCACCCTTTCGGGGCAGAACACTGAAGCTTTCTTT,CASTLSGQNTEAFF
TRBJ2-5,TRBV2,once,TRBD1,TGTGCCAGCAGGGCTATAGGGACAGGTCGGGAGACCCAGTACTTC,CASRAIGTGRETQYF
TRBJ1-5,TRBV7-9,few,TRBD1,TGTGCCAGCAGCGGGACAGGGTTCCAGCCCCAGCATTTT,CASSGTGFQPQHF
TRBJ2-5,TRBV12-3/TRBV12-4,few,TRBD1,TGTGCCAGCAGCGCCGGGACAGGGGTCCAAGAGACCCAGTACTTC,CASSAGTGVQETQYF
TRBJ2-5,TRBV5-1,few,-,TGCGCCAGCAGCCTTTCGAGGGGGGAAGAGACCCAGTACTTC,CASSLSRGEETQYF
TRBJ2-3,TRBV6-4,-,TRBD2,TGTGCCAGCAGCGAGCGGGAACAAGATACGCAGTATTTT,CASSEREQDTQYF
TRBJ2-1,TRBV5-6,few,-,TGTGCCAGCACCCTTATAGTCTTGCATGAGCAGTTCTTC,CASTLIVLHEQFF
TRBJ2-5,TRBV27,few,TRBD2,TGTGCCAGCAGCTGGGGGGGGACCCAGTACTTC,CASSWGGTQYF
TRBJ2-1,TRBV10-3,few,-,TGTGCCATCAGTGAGGGCAGGTTGAATGAGCAGTTCTTC,CAISEGRLNEQFF
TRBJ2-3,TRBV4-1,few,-,TGCGCCAGCAGCCAAGATCCAACGGGGGTGGGCATCACAGATACGCAGTATTTT,CASSQDPTGVGITDTQYF
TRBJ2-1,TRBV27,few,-,TGTGCCAGCAGTTTAGGGGGAGTAGTCAATGAGCAGTTCTTC,CASSLGGVVNEQFF
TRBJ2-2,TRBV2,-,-,TGTGCCAGCAGTGAAGATCATTTTATCACCGGGGAGCTGTTTTTT,CASSEDHFITGELFF
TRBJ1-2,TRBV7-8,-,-,TGTGCCAGCAGTCGGGATGTGGGGGTAGTGGGCTATGGCTACACCTTC,CASSRDVGVVGYGYTF